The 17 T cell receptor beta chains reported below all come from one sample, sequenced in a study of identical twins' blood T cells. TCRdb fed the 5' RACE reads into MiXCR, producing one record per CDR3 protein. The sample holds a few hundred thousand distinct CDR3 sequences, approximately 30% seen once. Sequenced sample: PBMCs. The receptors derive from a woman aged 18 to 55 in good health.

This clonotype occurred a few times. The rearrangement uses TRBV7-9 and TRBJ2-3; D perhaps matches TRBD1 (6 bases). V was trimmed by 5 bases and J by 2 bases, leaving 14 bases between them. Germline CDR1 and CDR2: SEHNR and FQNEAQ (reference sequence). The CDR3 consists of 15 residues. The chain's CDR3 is CASSRTGTFTDTQYF. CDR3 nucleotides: TGTGCCAGCAGCCGGACCGGGACATTCACAGATACGCAGTATTTT.

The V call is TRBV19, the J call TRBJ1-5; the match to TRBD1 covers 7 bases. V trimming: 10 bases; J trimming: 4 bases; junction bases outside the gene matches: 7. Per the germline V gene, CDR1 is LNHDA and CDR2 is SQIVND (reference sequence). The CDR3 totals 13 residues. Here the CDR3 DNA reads TGTGCCACCTCGGACAGGATGAATCAGCCCCAGCATTTT. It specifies CATSDRMNQPQHF.

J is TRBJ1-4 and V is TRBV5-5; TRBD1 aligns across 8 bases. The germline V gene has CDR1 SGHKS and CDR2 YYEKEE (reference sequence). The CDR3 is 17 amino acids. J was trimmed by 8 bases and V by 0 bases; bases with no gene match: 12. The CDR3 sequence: CASSLALAGGLGEKLFF. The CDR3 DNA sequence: TGTGCCAGCAGCTTGGCCCTCGCAGGGGGCCTAGGGGAAAAACTGTTTTTT.

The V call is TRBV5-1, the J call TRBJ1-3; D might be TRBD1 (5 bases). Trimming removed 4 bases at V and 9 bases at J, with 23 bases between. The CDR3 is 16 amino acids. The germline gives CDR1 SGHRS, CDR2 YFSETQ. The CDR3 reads CASSLAYRGSEGTIYF. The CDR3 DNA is TGCGCCAGCAGCCTGGCTTATAGGGGTTCGGAAGGCACCATATATTTT.

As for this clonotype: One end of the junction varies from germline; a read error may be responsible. DNA for the CDR3: TGTGCCAGCAGTTTATATCCGGCGGCGAACACTGAGGCTTTCTTT. Encoded protein: CASSLYPAANTEAFF. The chain combines TRBV27 with TRBJ1-1; D not resolved. The CDR3 consists of 15 residues. Germline assignment: CDR1 MNHEY and CDR2 SMNVEV (reference sequence).

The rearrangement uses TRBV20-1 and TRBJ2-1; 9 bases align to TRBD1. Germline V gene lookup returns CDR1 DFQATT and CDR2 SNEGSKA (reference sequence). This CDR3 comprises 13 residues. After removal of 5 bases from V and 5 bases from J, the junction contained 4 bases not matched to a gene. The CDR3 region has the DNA TGCAGTGCTGCCACAGGGGGCGACAATGAGCAGTTCTTC. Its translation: CSAATGGDNEQFF.

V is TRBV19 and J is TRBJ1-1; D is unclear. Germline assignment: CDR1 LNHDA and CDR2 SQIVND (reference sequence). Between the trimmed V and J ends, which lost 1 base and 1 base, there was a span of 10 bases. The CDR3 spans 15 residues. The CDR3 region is CASSIVGQANTEAFF. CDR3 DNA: TGTGCCAGTAGTATAGTGGGCCAGGCGAACACTGAAGCTTTCTTT.

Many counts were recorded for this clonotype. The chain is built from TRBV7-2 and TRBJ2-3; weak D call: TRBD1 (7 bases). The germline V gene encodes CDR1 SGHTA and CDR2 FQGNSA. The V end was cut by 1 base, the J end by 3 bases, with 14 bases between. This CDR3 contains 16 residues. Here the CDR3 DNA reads TGTGCCAGCAGCTTAGATCAGGGGGGATGGACAGATACGCAGTATTTT. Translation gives CASSLDQGGWTDTQYF.

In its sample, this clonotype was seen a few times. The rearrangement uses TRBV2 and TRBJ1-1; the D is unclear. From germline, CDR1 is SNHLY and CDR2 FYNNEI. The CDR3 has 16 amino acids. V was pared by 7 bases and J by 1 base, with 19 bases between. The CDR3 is CASIKDRAGRNTEAFF. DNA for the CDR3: TGTGCCAGCATTAAAGACCGAGCGGGGAGGAACACTGAAGCTTTCTTT.

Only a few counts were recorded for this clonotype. DNA for the CDR3: TGCAGCGCAAAACAGGGTCCGATGAACACTGAAGCTTTCTTT. As protein: CSAKQGPMNTEAFF. The V call is TRBV29-1, the J call TRBJ1-1; D possibly corresponds to TRBD1 (6 bases). This CDR3 is built from 14 residues. CDR1 is SQVTM, CDR2 ANQGSEA, per germline. Trimming cost V 7 bases and J 0 bases, with 15 bases left between them. The full variable domain, its missing parts supplied by reference TRBV29-1 and TRBJ1-1, is SAVISQKPSRDICQRGTSLTIQCQVDSQVTMMFWYRQQPGQSLTLIATANQGSEATYESGFVIDKFPISRPNLTFSTLTVSNMSPEDSSIYLCSAKQGPMNTEAFFGQGTRLTVV.

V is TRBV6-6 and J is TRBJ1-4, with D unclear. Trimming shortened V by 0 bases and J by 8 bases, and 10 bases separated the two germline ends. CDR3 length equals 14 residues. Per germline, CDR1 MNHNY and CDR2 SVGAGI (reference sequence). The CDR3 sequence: CASSYSRVWEKLFF. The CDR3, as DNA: TGTGCCAGCAGTTACTCCCGGGTTTGGGAAAAACTGTTTTTT.

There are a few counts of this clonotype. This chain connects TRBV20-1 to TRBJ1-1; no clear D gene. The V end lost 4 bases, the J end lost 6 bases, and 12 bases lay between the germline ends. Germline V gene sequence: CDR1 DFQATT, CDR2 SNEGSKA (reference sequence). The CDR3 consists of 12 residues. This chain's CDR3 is CSAKVRSAEAFF. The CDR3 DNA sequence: TGCAGTGCTAAGGTCCGATCGGCTGAAGCTTTCTTT.

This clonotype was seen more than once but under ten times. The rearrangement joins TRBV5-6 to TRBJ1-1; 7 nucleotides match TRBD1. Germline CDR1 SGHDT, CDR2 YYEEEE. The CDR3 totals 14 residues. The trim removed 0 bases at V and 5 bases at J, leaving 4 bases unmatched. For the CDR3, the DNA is TGTGCCAGCAGCTTGGCACAGGGGCCTACTGAAGCTTTCTTT. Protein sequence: CASSLAQGPTEAFF.

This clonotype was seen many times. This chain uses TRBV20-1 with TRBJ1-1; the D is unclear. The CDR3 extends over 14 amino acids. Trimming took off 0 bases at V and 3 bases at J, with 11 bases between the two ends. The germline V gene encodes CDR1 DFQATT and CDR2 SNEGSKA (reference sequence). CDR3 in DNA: TGCAGTGCTAGAGATACGGGAGGGCACACTGAAGCTTTCTTT. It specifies CSARDTGGHTEAFF.

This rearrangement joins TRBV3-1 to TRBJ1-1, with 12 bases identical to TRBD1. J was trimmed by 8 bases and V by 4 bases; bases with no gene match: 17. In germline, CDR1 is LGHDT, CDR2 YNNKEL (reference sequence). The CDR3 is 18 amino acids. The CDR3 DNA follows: TGTGCCAGCAGCCGGTCGTTCCGGGACAGGGGGCAAGAGAGCGAAGCTTTCTTT. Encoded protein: CASSRSFRDRGQESEAFF. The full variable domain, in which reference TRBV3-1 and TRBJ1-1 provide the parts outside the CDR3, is DTAVSQTPKYLVTQMGNDKSIKCEQNLGHDTMYWYKQDSKKFLKIMFSYNNKELIINETVPNRFSPKSPDKAHLNLHINSLELGDSAVYFCASSRSFRDRGQESEAFFGQGTRLTVV.

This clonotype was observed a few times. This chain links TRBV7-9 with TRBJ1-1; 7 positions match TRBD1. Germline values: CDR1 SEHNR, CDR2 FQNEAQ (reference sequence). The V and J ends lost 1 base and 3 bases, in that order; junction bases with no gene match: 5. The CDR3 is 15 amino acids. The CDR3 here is CASSLEQGEYTEAFF. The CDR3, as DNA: TGTGCCAGCAGCTTAGAGCAGGGGGAGTACACTGAAGCTTTCTTT.

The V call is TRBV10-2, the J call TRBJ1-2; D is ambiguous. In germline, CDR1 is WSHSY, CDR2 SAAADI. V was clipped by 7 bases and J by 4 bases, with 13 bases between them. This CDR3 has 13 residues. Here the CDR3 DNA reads TGCGCCAGCACCGGACGGATTACCTATGGCTACACCTTC. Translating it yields CASTGRITYGYTF.